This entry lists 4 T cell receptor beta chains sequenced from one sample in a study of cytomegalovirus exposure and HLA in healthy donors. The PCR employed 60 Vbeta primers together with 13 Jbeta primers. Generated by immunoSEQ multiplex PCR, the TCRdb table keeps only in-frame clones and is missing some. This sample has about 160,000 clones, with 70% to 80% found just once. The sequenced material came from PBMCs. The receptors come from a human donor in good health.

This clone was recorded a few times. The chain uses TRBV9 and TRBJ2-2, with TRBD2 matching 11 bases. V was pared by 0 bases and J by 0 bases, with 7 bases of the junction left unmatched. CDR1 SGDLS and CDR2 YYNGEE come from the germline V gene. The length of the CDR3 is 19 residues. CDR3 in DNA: TGTGCCAGCAGCGTAGGACTAGCGGGGCCCAATACGAACACCGGGGAGCTGTTTTTT. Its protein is CASSVGLAGPNTNTGELFF.

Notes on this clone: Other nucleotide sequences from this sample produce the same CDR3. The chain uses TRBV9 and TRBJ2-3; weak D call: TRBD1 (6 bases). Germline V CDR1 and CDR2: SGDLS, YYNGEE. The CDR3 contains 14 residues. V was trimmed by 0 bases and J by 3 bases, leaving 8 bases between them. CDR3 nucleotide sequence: TGTGCCAGCAGCGTAGACAGGGTAACAGATACGCAGTATTTT. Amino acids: CASSVDRVTDTQYF. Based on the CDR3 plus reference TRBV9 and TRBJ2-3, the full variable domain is DSGVTQTPKHLITATGQRVTLRCSPRSGDLSVYWYQQSLDQGLQFLIQYYNGEERAKGNILERFSAQQFPDLHSELNLSSLELGDSALYFCASSVDRVTDTQYFGPGTRLTVL.

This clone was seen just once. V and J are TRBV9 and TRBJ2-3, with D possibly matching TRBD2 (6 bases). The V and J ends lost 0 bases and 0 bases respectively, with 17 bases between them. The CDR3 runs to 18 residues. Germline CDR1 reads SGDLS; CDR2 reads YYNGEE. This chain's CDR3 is CASSVELPTGTSTDTQYF. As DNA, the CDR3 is TGTGCCAGCAGCGTAGAGCTTCCCACGGGGACTAGCACAGATACGCAGTATTTT. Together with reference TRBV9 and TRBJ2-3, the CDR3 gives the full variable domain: DSGVTQTPKHLITATGQRVTLRCSPRSGDLSVYWYQQSLDQGLQFLIQYYNGEERAKGNILERFSAQQFPDLHSELNLSSLELGDSALYFCASSVELPTGTSTDTQYFGPGTRLTVL.

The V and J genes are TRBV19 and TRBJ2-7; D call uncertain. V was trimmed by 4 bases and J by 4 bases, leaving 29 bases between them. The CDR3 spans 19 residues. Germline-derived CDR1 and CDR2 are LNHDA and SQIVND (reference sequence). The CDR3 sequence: CASSTTTLIAPTYEYEQYF. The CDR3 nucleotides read TGTGCCAGTAGTACTACGACCCTTATAGCACCGACCTACGAATACGAGCAGTACTTC.